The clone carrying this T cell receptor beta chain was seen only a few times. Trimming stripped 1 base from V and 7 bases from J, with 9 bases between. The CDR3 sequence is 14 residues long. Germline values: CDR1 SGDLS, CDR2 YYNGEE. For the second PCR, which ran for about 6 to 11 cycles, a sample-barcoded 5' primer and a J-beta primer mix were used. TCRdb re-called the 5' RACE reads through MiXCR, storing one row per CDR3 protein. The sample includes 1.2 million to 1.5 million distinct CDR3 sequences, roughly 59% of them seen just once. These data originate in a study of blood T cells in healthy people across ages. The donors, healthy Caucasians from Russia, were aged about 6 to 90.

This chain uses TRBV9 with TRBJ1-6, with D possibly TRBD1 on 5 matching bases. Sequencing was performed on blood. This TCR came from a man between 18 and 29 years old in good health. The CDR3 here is CASSVSEGNSPLHF. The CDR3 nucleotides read TGTGCCAGCAGCGTATCGGAGGGGAATTCACCCCTCCACTTT.